One T cell receptor (beta chain) is described in this entry. Its antigen is not known. The data stem from a study of metastatic and nonmetastatic thyroid tumors. Overall study context: It was across blood and tumor or nodule tissue from malignant and benign thyroid patients that repertoires were compared.

In the original processing: Built for papillary thyroid cancer, a distant-metastasis classifier drew on CDR3 differences across clinicopathological groups. TCRdb re-called the PCR reads with MiXCR. TCRdb, not the authors, supplied the V and J calls. The sample records 25,000 to 30,000 clones, roughly 4% being singletons. CDR3 length equals 15 residues. The ends lost 4 bases at V and 7 bases at J; junction bases unmatched: 13. The V gene's germline CDR1 is DFQATT and CDR2 SNEGSKA (reference sequence). General study results and limits: Malignant thyroid tumors reportedly had TCR beta diversity that was significantly higher than in benign nodules, in blood and tumor.

All patients were treatment-naive before thyroid surgery. Sequenced sample: blood. The sequence was collected from a male donor with papillary thyroid cancer or a benign thyroid nodule (not recorded which). Some clones in this sample may be carry-over from other donors' samples. The J gene is TRBJ2-1, the V gene TRBV20-1; 7 bases align to TRBD1. CDR3 loop: CSAMTGTARRNEQFF. The CDR3 DNA reads as TGCAGTGCTATGACCGGGACAGCGCGCCGGAATGAGCAGTTCTTC.